This record looks at one TCR beta chain sequence and its context. Patients having total pancreatectomy with islet autotransplantation provided the chronic pancreatitis pancreas tissue. Included chronic pancreatitis patients had no known history of diabetes. Per germline, CDR1 SGDLS and CDR2 YYNGEE. This CDR3 region has 15 residues. V shed 0 bases, J shed 8 bases, and the junction held 7 bases outside the gene matches. This record belongs to a study of immune characteristics of hereditary and idiopathic chronic pancreatitis. Libraries were prepared by immunoSEQ multiplex PCR; TCRdb keeps only in-frame clonotypes and omits some of them. The top ten hold approximately 16% of the sample, which has about 2,000 clones, roughly 80% seen once.

Specimen: pancreas tissue with idiopathic chronic pancreatitis. This sequence originates from a human donor with chronic pancreatitis. The chain combines TRBV9 with TRBJ2-3; 9 bases align to TRBD2. DNA for the CDR3: TGTGCCAGCAGCGTAGCAGAGACTAGCGGAGGTACGCAGTATTTT. Protein: CASSVAETSGGTQYF.